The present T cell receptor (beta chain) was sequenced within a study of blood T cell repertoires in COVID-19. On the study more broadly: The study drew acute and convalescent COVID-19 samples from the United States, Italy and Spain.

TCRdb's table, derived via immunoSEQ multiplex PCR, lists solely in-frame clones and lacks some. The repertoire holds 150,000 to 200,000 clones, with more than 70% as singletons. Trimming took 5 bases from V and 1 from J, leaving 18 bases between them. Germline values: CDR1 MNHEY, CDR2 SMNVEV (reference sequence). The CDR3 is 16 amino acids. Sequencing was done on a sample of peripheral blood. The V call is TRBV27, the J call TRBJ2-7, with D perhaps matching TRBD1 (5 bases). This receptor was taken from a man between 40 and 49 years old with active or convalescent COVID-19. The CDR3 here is CASSPTPGRVSYEQYF. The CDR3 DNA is TGTGCCAGCAGTCCCACCCCGGGCAGGGTTTCCTACGAGCAGTACTTC.